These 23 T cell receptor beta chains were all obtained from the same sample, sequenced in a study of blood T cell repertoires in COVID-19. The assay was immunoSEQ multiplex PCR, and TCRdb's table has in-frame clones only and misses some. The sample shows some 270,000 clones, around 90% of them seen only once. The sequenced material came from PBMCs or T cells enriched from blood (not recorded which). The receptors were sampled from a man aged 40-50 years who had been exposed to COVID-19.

CDR3 coding DNA: TGTGCCAGCAGTCTCAACATAGGGGTGGGTCAGCCCCAGCATTTT. Protein: CASSLNIGVGQPQHF. V usage is TRBV6-5 and J usage is TRBJ1-5; possible D gene TRBD1, 5 bases. With 5 bases removed from V and 6 bases from J, the gap between germline ends came to 17 bases. The germline CDR1 and CDR2 sequences are MNHEY and SVGAGI. CDR3 size: 15 residues.

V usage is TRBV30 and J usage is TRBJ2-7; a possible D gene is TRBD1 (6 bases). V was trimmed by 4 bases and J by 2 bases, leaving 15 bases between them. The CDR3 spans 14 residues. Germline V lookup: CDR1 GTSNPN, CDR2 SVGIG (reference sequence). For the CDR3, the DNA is TGTGCCTGGAAAACCGGACAGTTTGCCTACGAGCAGTACTTC. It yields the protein CAWKTGQFAYEQYF.

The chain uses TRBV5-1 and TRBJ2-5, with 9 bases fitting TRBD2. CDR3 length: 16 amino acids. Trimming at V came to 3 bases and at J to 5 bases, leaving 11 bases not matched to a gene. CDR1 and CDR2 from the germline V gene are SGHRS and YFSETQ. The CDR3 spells CASSSGSGRASETQYF. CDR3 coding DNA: TGCGCCAGCAGCTCCGGTAGCGGGAGAGCTAGTGAGACCCAGTACTTC.

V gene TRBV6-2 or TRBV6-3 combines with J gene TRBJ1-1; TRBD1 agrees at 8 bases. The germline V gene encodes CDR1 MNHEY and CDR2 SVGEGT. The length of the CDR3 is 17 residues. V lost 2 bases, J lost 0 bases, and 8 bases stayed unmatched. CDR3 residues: CASSYEPRGLMNTEAFF. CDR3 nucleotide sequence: TGTGCCAGCAGTTACGAGCCCAGGGGGCTGATGAACACTGAAGCTTTCTTT.

For the CDR3, the DNA is TGTGCCAGCAGCTTGGGGACGGAAGGGGCCCATTACGAGCAGTACTTC. Its protein is CASSLGTEGAHYEQYF. The chain has TRBV5-6 and TRBJ2-7; maybe TRBD1 (5 bases). This CDR3 region has 16 residues. Germline loops: CDR1 SGHDT, CDR2 YYEEEE. V lost 0 bases and J 4 bases, leaving 17 bases between the germline ends. The full variable domain, in which reference TRBV5-6 and TRBJ2-7 provide the parts outside the CDR3, is DAGVTQSPTHLIKTRGQQVTLRCSPKSGHDTVSWYQQALGQGPQFIFQYYEEEERQRGNFPDRFSGHQFPNYSSELNVNALLLGDSALYLCASSLGTEGAHYEQYFGPGTRLTVT.

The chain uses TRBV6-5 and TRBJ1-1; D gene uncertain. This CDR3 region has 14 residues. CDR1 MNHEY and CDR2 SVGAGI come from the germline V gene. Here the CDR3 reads CLVFEAAVNTEAFF. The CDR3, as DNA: TGTCTCGTTTTTGAGGCGGCGGTGAACACTGAAGCTTTCTTT.

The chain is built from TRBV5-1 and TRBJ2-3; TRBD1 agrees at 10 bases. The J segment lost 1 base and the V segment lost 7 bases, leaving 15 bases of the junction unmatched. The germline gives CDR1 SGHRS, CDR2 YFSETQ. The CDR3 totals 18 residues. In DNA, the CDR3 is TGCGCCAGCCTTGAAAGGACAGGGGGTAATCACCGCACAGATACGCAGTATTTT. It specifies CASLERTGGNHRTDTQYF.

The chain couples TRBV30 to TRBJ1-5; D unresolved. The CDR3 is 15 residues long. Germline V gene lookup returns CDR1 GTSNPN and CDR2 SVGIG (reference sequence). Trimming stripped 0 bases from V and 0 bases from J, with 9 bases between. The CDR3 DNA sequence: TGTGCCTGGAGTGTAGGAGAATATAGCAATCAGCCCCAGCATTTT. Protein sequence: CAWSVGEYSNQPQHF. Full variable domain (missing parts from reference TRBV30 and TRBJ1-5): SQTIHQWPATLVQPVGSPLSLECTVEGTSNPNLYWYRQAAGRGLQLLFYSVGIGQISSEVPQNLSASRPQDRQFILSSKKLLLSDSGFYLCAWSVGEYSNQPQHFGDGTRLSIL.

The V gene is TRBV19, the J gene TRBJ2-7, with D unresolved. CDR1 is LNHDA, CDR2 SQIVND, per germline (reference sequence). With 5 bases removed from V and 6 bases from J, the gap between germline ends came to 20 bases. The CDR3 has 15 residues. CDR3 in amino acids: CASSVYSATVSEQYF. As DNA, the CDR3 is TGTGCCAGTAGTGTCTACAGTGCAACCGTCTCCGAGCAGTACTTC. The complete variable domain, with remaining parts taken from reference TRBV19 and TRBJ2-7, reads DGGITQSPKYLFRKEGQNVTLSCEQNLNHDAMYWYRQDPGQGLRLIYYSQIVNDFQKGDIAEGYSVSREKKESFPLTVTSAQKNPTAFYLCASSVYSATVSEQYFGPGTRLTVT.

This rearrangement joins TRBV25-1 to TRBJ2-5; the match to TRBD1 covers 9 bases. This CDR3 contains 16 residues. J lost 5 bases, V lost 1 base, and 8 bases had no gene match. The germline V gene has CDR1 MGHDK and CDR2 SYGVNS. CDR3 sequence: CASSEWAQGARETQYF. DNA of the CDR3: TGTGCCAGCAGTGAATGGGCACAGGGGGCGCGGGAGACCCAGTACTTC.

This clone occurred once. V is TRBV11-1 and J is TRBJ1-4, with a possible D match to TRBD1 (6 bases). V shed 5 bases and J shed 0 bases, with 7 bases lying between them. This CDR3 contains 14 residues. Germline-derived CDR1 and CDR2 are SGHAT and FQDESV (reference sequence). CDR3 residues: CASSRTATNEKLFF. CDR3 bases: TGTGCCAGCAGCCGGACAGCAACTAATGAAAAACTGTTTTTT.

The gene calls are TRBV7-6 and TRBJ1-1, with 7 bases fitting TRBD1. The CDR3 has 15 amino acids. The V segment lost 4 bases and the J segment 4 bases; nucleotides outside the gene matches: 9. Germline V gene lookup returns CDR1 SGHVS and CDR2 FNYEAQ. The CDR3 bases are TGTGCCAGCAGCTCTCGAACAGGGGCTCTCACTGAAGCTTTCTTT. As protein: CASSSRTGALTEAFF.

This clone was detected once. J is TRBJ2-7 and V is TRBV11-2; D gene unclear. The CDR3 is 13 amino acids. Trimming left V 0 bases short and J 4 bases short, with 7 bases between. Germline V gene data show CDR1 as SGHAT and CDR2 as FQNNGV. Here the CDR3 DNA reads TGTGCCAGCAGCTTAGATGCAGGTTACGAGCAGTACTTC. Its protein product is CASSLDAGYEQYF.

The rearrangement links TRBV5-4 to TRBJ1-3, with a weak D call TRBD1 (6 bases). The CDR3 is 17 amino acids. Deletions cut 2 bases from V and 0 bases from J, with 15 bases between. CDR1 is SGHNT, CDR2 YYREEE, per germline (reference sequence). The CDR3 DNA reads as TGTGCCAGCAGCTTAGAACAGGGATTTGGCTCTGGAAACACCATATATTTT. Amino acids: CASSLEQGFGSGNTIYF.

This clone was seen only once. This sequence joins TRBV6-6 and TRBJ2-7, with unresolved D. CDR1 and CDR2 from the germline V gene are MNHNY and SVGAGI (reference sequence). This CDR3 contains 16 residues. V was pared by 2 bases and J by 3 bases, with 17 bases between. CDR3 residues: CASSYPELGLLYEQYF. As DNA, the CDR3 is TGTGCCAGCAGTTACCCCGAATTGGGCTTACTCTACGAGCAGTACTTC.

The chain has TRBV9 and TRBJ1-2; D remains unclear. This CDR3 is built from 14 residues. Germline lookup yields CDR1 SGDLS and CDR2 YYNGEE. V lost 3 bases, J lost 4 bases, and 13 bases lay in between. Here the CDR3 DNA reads TGTGCCAGCAGCGGATCTCTCGCCGGCTATGGCTACACCTTC. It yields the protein CASSGSLAGYGYTF. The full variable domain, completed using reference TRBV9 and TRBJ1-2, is DSGVTQTPKHLITATGQRVTLRCSPRSGDLSVYWYQQSLDQGLQFLIQYYNGEERAKGNILERFSAQQFPDLHSELNLSSLELGDSALYFCASSGSLAGYGYTFGSGTRLTVV.

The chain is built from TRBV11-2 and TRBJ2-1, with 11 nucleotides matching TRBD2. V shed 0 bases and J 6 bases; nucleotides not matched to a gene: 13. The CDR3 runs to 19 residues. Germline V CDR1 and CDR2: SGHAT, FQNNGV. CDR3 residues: CASSLETSGRVGGRNEQFF. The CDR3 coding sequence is TGTGCCAGCAGCTTAGAAACTAGCGGGAGAGTTGGTGGTCGCAATGAGCAGTTCTTC.

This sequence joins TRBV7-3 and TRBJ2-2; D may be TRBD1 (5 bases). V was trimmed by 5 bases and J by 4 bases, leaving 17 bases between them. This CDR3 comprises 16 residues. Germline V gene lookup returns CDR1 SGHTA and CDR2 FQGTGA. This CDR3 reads CASSQGWSKGTGELFF. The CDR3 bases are TGTGCCAGCAGCCAGGGCTGGTCGAAAGGCACCGGGGAGCTGTTTTTT.

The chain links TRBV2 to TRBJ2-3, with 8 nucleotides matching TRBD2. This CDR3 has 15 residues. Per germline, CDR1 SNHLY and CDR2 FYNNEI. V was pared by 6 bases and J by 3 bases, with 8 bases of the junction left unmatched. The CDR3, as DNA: TGTGCCAGCAGGGCCAGCGGGAGTTTGACAGATACGCAGTATTTT. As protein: CASRASGSLTDTQYF.

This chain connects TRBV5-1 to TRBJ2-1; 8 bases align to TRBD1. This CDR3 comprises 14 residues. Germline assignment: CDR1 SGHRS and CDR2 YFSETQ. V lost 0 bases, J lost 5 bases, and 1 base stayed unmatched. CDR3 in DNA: TGCGCCAGCAGCTTGGTGACAGGGGACAATGAGCAGTTCTTC. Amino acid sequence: CASSLVTGDNEQFF. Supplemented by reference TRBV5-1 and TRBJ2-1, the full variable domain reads KAGVTQTPRYLIKTRGQQVTLSCSPISGHRSVSWYQQTPGQGLQFLFEYFSETQRNKGNFPGRFSGRQFSNSRSEMNVSTLELGDSALYLCASSLVTGDNEQFFGPGTRLTVL.

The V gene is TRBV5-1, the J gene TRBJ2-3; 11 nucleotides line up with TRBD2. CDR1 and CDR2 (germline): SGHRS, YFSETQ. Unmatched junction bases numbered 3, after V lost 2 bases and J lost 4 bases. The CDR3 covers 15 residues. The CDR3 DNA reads TGCGCCAGCAGCTTTAGCGGGAGGGCGGCAGATACGCAGTATTTT. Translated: CASSFSGRAADTQYF.

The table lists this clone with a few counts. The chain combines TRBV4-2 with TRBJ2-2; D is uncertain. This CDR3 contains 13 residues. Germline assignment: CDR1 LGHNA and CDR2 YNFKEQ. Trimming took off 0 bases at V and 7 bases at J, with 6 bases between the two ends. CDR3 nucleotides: TGTGCCAGCAGCCAAGATAGAGTCGGGGAGCTGTTTTTT. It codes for CASSQDRVGELFF.

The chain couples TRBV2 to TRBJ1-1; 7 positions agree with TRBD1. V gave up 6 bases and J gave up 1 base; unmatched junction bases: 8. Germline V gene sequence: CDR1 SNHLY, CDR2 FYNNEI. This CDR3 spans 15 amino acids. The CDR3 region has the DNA TGTGCCAGCAGCACTTACAGGGGTGGGAACACTGAAGCTTTCTTT. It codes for CASSTYRGGNTEAFF. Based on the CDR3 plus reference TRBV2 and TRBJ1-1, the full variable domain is EPEVTQTPSHQVTQMGQEVILRCVPISNHLYFYWYRQILGQKVEFLVSFYNNEISEKSEIFDDQFSVERPDGSNFTLKIRSTKLEDSAMYFCASSTYRGGNTEAFFGQGTRLTVV.